These 14 T cell receptor beta chains came from one sample sequenced in a study of control samples from healthy donors and cancer patients. The method was immunoSEQ multiplex PCR; TCRdb's version includes in-frame clones alone and lacks a portion of them. This table has more than 100,000 clones, roughly 90% appearing once. Sequences were obtained from PBMCs. The receptor set was obtained from a man aged 60 to 69 with lung cancer.

The chain is built from TRBV24-1 and TRBJ2-2; TRBD1 might be the D (6 bases). V was pared by 2 bases and J by 0 bases, with 12 bases between. The CDR3 extends over 17 amino acids. Germline V gives CDR1 KGHDR, CDR2 SFDVKD. The CDR3: CATSDYTGTTNTGELFF. The CDR3 coding sequence is TGTGCCACCAGTGATTACACCGGGACAACGAACACCGGGGAGCTGTTTTTT.

This chain uses TRBV19 with TRBJ1-1, with 7 bases matching TRBD1. CDR1 and CDR2 (germline): LNHDA, SQIVND (reference sequence). The CDR3 loop spans 12 amino acids. V dropped 5 bases and J dropped 6; count of bases not matched to a gene: 3. DNA of the CDR3: TGTGCCAGTAGTGCGGGACAGCCTGAAGCTTTCTTT. Amino acids: CASSAGQPEAFF.

J is TRBJ1-6 and V is TRBV12-5, with D uncertain. The CDR3 is made up of 20 amino acids. V dropped 0 bases and J dropped 6 bases, with 24 bases sitting between them. The germline gives CDR1 LGHNT, CDR2 FRNRAP. CDR3 coding DNA: TGTGCTAGTGGTTTGGTGCAGCAAGCCGGAGGATTCAAACCTAATTCACCCCTCCACTTT. It yields the protein CASGLVQQAGGFKPNSPLHF.

V and J are TRBV7-2 and TRBJ2-1; 11 nucleotides align to TRBD2. Germline-derived CDR1 and CDR2 are SGHTA and FQGNSA. V shed 3 bases and J 9 bases; nucleotides not matched to a gene: 7. This CDR3 has 15 amino acids. The CDR3 loop reads CASSFSSGGRAEQFF. In DNA form, the CDR3 reads TGTGCCAGCAGCTTCTCTAGCGGGGGGCGGGCTGAGCAGTTCTTC.

The rearrangement joins TRBV9 to TRBJ2-5, with 14 bases that match TRBD2. The CDR3 runs 16 residues. V lost 4 bases, J lost 2 bases, and 4 bases stayed unmatched. CDR1 and CDR2 from the germline V gene are SGDLS and YYNGEE. In nucleotides, the CDR3 is TGTGCCAGCAGCAAGGGGACTAGCGGGGGACAAGAGACCCAGTACTTC. Protein: CASSKGTSGGQETQYF.

This chain uses TRBV5-1 with TRBJ2-7; 9 bases are a match to TRBD1. The CDR3 runs to 15 residues. Trimming removed 3 bases from V and 3 bases from J; junction bases left unmatched: 7. Germline CDR1 SGHRS, CDR2 YFSETQ. The CDR3 loop is CASSWTGQGLYEQYF. The CDR3 DNA reads as TGCGCCAGCAGCTGGACCGGACAGGGGCTCTACGAGCAGTACTTC.

V and J are TRBV18 and TRBJ2-1; possibly TRBD1 for D (6 bases). CDR1 and CDR2 (germline): KGHSH, LQKENI. The CDR3 runs 14 residues. V lost 3 bases, J lost 8 bases, and 14 bases lay in between. The CDR3 is CASSPDSLRDEQFF. In nucleotides, the CDR3 is TGTGCCAGCTCACCGGACAGCCTCCGGGATGAGCAGTTCTTC.

DNA for the CDR3: TGTGCCAGCTCACCACCCCCAGCCGGGGAAGAGCAGTACTTC. Translating gives CASSPPPAGEEQYF. The rearrangement joins TRBV18 to TRBJ2-7; D might be TRBD2 (5 bases). Trimming took off 0 bases at V and 7 bases at J, with 13 bases between the two ends. The germline gives CDR1 KGHSH, CDR2 LQKENI. This CDR3 comprises 14 residues.

The chain is built from TRBV6-5 and TRBJ2-7, with a weak D call TRBD1 (6 bases). V was shortened by 6 bases and J by 4 bases, with 13 bases between the two germline ends. The CDR3 is 13 amino acids. In germline, CDR1 is MNHEY, CDR2 SVGAGI. The CDR3 here is CASRTGRSYEQYF. The DNA for the CDR3 is TGTGCCAGCAGGACAGGACGGTCGTACGAGCAGTACTTC.

The chain joins TRBV3-1 (or the pseudogene TRBV3-2) to TRBJ1-2, with 8 bases that match TRBD1. V shed 1 base, J shed 8 bases, and the junction held 6 bases outside the gene matches. CDR3 length: 14 amino acids. CDR1 and CDR2 (germline): LGHDT, YNNKEL (reference sequence). The CDR3 spells CASSQGATGDGYTF. The CDR3 DNA reads TGTGCCAGCAGCCAAGGGGCGACAGGGGACGGCTACACCTTC.

This chain links TRBV6-5 with TRBJ2-7; D is perhaps TRBD1 (6 bases). Germline CDR1 is MNHEY and CDR2 is SVGAGI. The ends were cut back, 5 bases at V and 3 bases at J, with 11 bases in the middle. The CDR3 spans 13 residues. The CDR3, as DNA: TGTGCCAGCAGTCTGGACAGAAACTACGAGCAGTACTTC. Protein product: CASSLDRNYEQYF.

The CDR3 region has the DNA TGTGCCAGCAGCCCACAGGGAATGGAGGAAAAACTGTTTTTT. Its protein is CASSPQGMEEKLFF. V and J are TRBV11-2 and TRBJ1-4, with D possibly being TRBD1 (6 bases). CDR1 is SGHAT and CDR2 is FQNNGV in the germline V gene. CDR3 size: 14 residues. Deletions cut 5 bases from V and 8 bases from J, with 15 bases between. The variable domain in full, completed from reference TRBV11-2 and TRBJ1-4, reads EAGVAQSPRYKIIEKRQSVAFWCNPISGHATLYWYQQILGQGPKLLIQFQNNGVVDDSQLPKDRFSAERLKGVDSTLKIQPAKLEDSAVYLCASSPQGMEEKLFFGSGTQLSVL.

The chain uses TRBV27 and TRBJ2-2; 10 bases agree with TRBD1. CDR3 length: 15 amino acids. With 9 bases clipped from V and 3 bases from J, the junction kept 7 bases outside the gene matches. CDR1 and CDR2 from the germline V gene are MNHEY and SMNVEV (reference sequence). CDR3 nucleotides: TGTGCCAGTCGACAGGGGGCGGGCTACACCGGGGAGCTGTTTTTT. Translated, it gives CASRQGAGYTGELFF.

V usage is TRBV9 and J usage is TRBJ2-1, with 8 bases lining up with TRBD2. V dropped 3 bases and J dropped 3; count of bases not matched to a gene: 8. This CDR3 comprises 16 residues. Per the germline V gene, CDR1 is SGDLS and CDR2 is YYNGEE. CDR3 protein: CASSAKSGGVYNEQFF. The DNA for the CDR3 is TGTGCCAGCAGCGCTAAGAGCGGGGGCGTCTACAATGAGCAGTTCTTC.